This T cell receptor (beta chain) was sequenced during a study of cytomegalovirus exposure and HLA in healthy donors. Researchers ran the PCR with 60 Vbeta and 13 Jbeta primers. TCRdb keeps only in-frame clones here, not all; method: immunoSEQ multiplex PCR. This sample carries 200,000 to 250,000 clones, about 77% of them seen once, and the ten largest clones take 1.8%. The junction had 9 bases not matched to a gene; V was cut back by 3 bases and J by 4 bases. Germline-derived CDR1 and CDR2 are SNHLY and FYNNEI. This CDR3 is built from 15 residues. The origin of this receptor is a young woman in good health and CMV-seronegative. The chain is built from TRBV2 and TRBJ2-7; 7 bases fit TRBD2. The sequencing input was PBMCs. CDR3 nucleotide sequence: TGTGCCAGCAGTGAGTCTAGCGGAGGAGGTTACGAGCAGTACTTC. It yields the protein CASSESSGGGYEQYF.